The present entry profiles one TCR beta chain with its context. What it binds is not known. The V and J ends lost 3 bases and 0 bases respectively, with 9 bases between them. The CDR3 has 14 amino acids. This record belongs to a study of blood T cells in healthy people across ages. Overall study findings and caveats: Getting older went along with TCR beta diversity per million T cells dropping roughly linearly. Naive T cell percentage showed a strong correlation with the diversity of TCR beta. Aged donors had fewer naive CD4+ cells and lower diversity than long-lived donors. The study could not conclusively compare naive and antigen-experienced cells, given its unsorted PBMCs.

The use of a sample-barcoded 5' primer and a J-beta primer mix characterized a second PCR of roughly 6 to 11 cycles. TCRdb re-derived calls from the 5' RACE reads in MiXCR, one entry per CDR3 protein. The data show 600,000 to 1,000,000 distinct CDR3 sequences, roughly 64% seen once. Sequences were obtained from blood. This clonotype originated in a young man in good health. The chain employs TRBV12-3 or TRBV12-4 and TRBJ2-7; D ambiguous. The CDR3 spells CASSFLGSSYEQYF. As DNA, the CDR3 is TGTGCCAGCAGTTTCTTAGGCAGCTCCTACGAGCAGTACTTC.